This TCR beta chain is drawn from a study of blood T cell repertoires in COVID-19. Study background: Whether acute or convalescent, the COVID-19 samples came from the United States, Italy and Spain. Sample material is recorded as cDNA or gDNA derived from T cells, B-cell-depleted T cells, or PBMCs.

The CDR3 totals 14 residues. CDR1 is SNHLY and CDR2 is FYNNEI in the germline V gene. The V end was cut by 4 bases, the J end by 8 bases, with 14 bases between. Clones were sequenced by immunoSEQ multiplex PCR, and TCRdb holds only the in-frame ones, with some missing. The sample consists of fewer than 250,000 clones, approximately 85% of them appearing once. The receptor was isolated from a woman aged 70-85 years with acute or convalescent COVID-19. The sample was peripheral blood. V is TRBV2 and J is TRBJ1-4, with TRBD1 as a possible D gene (5 bases). CDR3 nucleotides: TGTGCCAGCAGTGGGATCATACAGGCCGAAAAACTGTTTTTT. The encoded protein is CASSGIIQAEKLFF.